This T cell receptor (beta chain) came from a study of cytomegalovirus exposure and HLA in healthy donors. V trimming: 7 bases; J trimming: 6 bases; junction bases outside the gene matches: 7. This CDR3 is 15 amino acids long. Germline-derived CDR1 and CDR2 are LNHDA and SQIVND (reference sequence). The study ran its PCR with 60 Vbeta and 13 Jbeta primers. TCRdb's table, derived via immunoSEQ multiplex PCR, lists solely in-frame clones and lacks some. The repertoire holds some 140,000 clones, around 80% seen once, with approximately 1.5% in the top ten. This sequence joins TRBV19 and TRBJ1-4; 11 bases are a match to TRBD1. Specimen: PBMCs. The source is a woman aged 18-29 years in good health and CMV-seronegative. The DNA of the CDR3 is TGTGCCAGTAACCAACCGGGACAGGGGGATGAAAAACTGTTTTTT. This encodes CASNQPGQGDEKLFF. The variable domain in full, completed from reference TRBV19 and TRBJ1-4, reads DGGITQSPKYLFRKEGQNVTLSCEQNLNHDAMYWYRQDPGQGLRLIYYSQIVNDFQKGDIAEGYSVSREKKESFPLTVTSAQKNPTAFYLCASNQPGQGDEKLFFGSGTQLSVL.